The clone carrying this TCR beta chain has at least ten counts. Time point: newly diagnosed GD, antithyroid drugs for less than 3 months. Making the TCR library involved RNA that had been extracted from PBMCs. Per the germline V gene, CDR1 is MDHEN and CDR2 is SYDVKM. The CDR3 is made up of 14 amino acids. V was clipped by 4 bases and J by 3 bases, with 13 bases between them. The data belong to a study of regulatory T cells in long-lasting Graves disease. Through Arm-PCR of CDR3 regions and iRepertoire HTBI primers, TCR beta libraries were built. TCRdb re-called the multiplex PCR reads with MiXCR, one entry per CDR3 protein. Among under 300,000 distinct CDR3 sequences listed, 20% to 25% were seen once.

This receptor was identified in a female donor with Graves disease. The chain is built from TRBV28 and TRBJ2-7, with D possibly matching TRBD1 (6 bases). The starting material was peripheral blood mononuclear cells (PBMCs), obtained at new diagnosis, from a patient treated with antithyroid drugs. For the CDR3, the DNA is TGTGCCAGCAGTTCCCTTGGGACAAGCTACGAGCAGTACTTC. It yields the protein CASSSLGTSYEQYF.